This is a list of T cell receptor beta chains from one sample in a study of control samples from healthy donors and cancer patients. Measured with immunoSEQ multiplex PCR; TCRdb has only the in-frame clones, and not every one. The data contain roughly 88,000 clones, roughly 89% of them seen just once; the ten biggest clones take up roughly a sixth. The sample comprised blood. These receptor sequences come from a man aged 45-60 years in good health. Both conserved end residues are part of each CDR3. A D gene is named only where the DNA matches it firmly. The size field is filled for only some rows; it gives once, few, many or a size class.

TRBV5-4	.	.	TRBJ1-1	CASSSRDWITEAFF	TGTGCCAGCAGCTCCCGAGACTGGATCACTGAAGCTTTCTTT
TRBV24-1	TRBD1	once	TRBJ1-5	CATSGQGGQPQHF	TGTGCCACCAGTGGACAGGGCGGGCAGCCCCAGCATTTT
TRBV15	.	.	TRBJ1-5	CATSRTGWEQPQHF	TGTGCCACCAGCAGAACAGGGTGGGAACAGCCCCAGCATTTT
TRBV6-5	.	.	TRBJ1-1	CAIQSGPTEAFF	TGTGCCATCCAGTCGGGCCCCACTGAAGCTTTCTTT
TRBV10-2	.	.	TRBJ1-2	CASSHTVDYGYTF	TGCGCCAGCAGCCACACAGTGGACTATGGCTACACCTTC
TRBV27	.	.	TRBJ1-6	CASSPLVGSVSPLHF	TGTGCCAGCAGCCCCCTGGTGGGGTCCGTTTCACCCCTCCACTTT
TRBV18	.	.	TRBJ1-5	CASSLDGSNQPQHF	TGTGCCAGCTCCCTCGACGGTAGCAATCAGCCCCAGCATTTT
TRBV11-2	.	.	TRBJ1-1	CASSLDRKRLNTEAFF	TGTGCCAGCAGCTTAGATCGTAAACGCCTTAACACTGAAGCTTTCTTT
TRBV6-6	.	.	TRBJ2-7	CASSYERGPLYEQYF	TGTGCCAGCAGTTATGAGAGGGGCCCTCTTTACGAGCAGTACTTC
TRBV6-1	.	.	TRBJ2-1	CASSESRTNEQFF	TGTGCCAGCAGTGAATCTAGAACCAATGAGCAGTTCTTC
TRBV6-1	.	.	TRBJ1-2	CASSEALREFYGYTF	TGTGCCAGCAGTGAAGCGCTTCGAGAGTTCTATGGCTACACCTTC
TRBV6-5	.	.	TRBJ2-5	CASSRQTQETQYF	TGTGCCAGCAGTAGGCAGACCCAAGAGACCCAGTACTTC
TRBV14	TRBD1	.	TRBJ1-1	CASSQWTGGDTEAFF	TGTGCCAGCAGCCAATGGACAGGGGGCGACACTGAAGCTTTCTTT
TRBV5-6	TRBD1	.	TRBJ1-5	CASSPTGQQNQPQHF	TGTGCCAGCAGTCCAACGGGACAGCAGAATCAGCCCCAGCATTTT
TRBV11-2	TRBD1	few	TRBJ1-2	CASSPGQGAYGYTF	TGTGCCAGCAGCCCAGGACAGGGGGCTTATGGCTACACCTTC
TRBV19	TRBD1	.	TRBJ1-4	CASSTTGGGGEKLFF	TGTGCCAGTAGTACCACAGGGGGAGGAGGCGAAAAACTGTTTTTT